What follows are 24 T cell receptor beta chains derived from one specimen sequenced in a study of Graves' ophthalmopathy and Graves' hyperthyroidism. Amplification of TCR beta CDR3 regions used RNA transcripts. The first-round RT-PCR employed HTBI primers together with the Qiagen OneStep RT-PCR kit. A multiplex PCR was then performed as the second round. One entry per CDR3 protein results from TCRdb running MiXCR on the multiplex PCR reads. The repertoire holds under 350,000 distinct CDR3 sequences, with about a sixth as singletons. The specimen sequenced was peripheral blood. The receptors were gathered from an adult man with Graves' ophthalmopathy.

The genes are TRBV7-2 and TRBJ2-4; 9 positions agree with TRBD1. The V gene's germline CDR1 is SGHTA and CDR2 FQGNSA. This CDR3 spans 13 amino acids. Unmatched junction bases numbered 7, after V lost 10 bases and J lost 6 bases. The CDR3, as DNA: TGTGCCACCCGACAGGGGGGAGGAAACATTCAGTACTTC. It specifies CATRQGGGNIQYF.

There are many counts of this clonotype. The rearrangement links TRBV20-1 to TRBJ1-1; D may be TRBD1 (5 bases). This CDR3 is 13 amino acids long. CDR1 and CDR2 (germline): DFQATT, SNEGSKA (reference sequence). V was pared by 6 bases and J by 6 bases, with 17 bases between. Here the CDR3 reads CSARHGGGPEAFF. The CDR3 coding sequence is TGCAGTGCCCGTCACGGGGGTGGGCCTGAAGCTTTCTTT.

This clonotype was observed at least ten times. The CDR3 region has the DNA TGCAGTGCTAGTGACTCGACGCTCCGGGAGACCCAGTACTTC. The encoded protein is CSASDSTLRETQYF. V is TRBV20-1 and J is TRBJ2-5; D not resolved. CDR3 length: 14 residues. Germline V gene sequence: CDR1 DFQATT, CDR2 SNEGSKA (reference sequence). Trimming cost V 3 bases and J 5 bases, with 16 bases left between them.

This clonotype was seen at least ten times. The chain couples TRBV20-1 to TRBJ1-1; D ambiguous. V shed 1 base and J shed 0 bases, with 6 bases lying between them. The CDR3 consists of 13 residues. CDR1 DFQATT and CDR2 SNEGSKA come from the germline V gene (reference sequence). CDR3 sequence (DNA): TGCAGTGCTAGAGTAAGGGTGAACACTGAAGCTTTCTTT. This encodes CSARVRVNTEAFF.

This clonotype was observed many times. This rearrangement joins TRBV7-8 to TRBJ2-7; 7 bases map to TRBD1. With V trimmed by 4 bases and J by 1 base, 4 bases remained unmatched. The CDR3 spans 14 residues. The germline V gene encodes CDR1 SGHVS and CDR2 FQNEAQ. DNA for the CDR3: TGTGCCAGCAGCTCTCGGGACAGTTCCTACGAGCAGTACTTC. This gives the protein CASSSRDSSYEQYF.

This clonotype occurred a few times. The rearrangement uses TRBV4-1 and TRBJ1-1; the D is unclear. The germline V and J ends were trimmed by 3 bases and 7 bases, with 9 bases remaining between them. This CDR3 has 12 amino acids. Germline lookup yields CDR1 MGHRA and CDR2 YSYEKL. CDR3 loop: CASSQEMGEAFF. The CDR3 DNA follows: TGCGCCAGCAGCCAGGAGATGGGTGAAGCTTTCTTT.

This clonotype was picked up many times. The chain links TRBV6-5 to TRBJ1-2, with TRBD1 as a possible D gene (5 bases). CDR3 length: 14 residues. V was shortened by 2 bases and J by 4 bases, with 11 bases between the two germline ends. Germline assignment: CDR1 MNHEY and CDR2 SVGAGI. CDR3 amino acids: CASSYLAGSYGYTF. In DNA form, the CDR3 reads TGTGCCAGCAGTTACCTGGCAGGGAGCTATGGCTACACCTTC.

The chain uses TRBV7-2 and TRBJ2-7, with 11 nucleotides matching TRBD1. The ends lost 3 bases at V and 6 bases at J; junction bases unmatched: 7. The CDR3 has 15 amino acids. Germline V gene data show CDR1 as SGHTA and CDR2 as FQGNSA. CDR3 DNA: TGTGCCAGCAGCTTGGGGACAGGGGGGAATCGCGAGCAGTACTTC. Its translation is CASSLGTGGNREQYF. Supplemented by reference TRBV7-2 and TRBJ2-7, the full variable domain reads GAGVSQSPSNKVTEKGKDVELRCDPISGHTALYWYRQSLGQGLEFLIYFQGNSAPDKSGLPSDRFSAERTGGSVSTLTIQRTQQEDSAVYLCASSLGTGGNREQYFGPGTRLTVT.

This clonotype was observed many times. The DNA for the CDR3 is TGTGCCAGCAGTCGAGACAGGGGGTTAACCTACGAGCAGTACTTC. It yields the protein CASSRDRGLTYEQYF. The rearrangement links TRBV7-9 to TRBJ2-7; the match to TRBD1 covers 9 bases. After removal of 6 bases from V and 2 bases from J, the junction contained 8 bases not matched to a gene. The CDR3 is 15 amino acids. Per germline, CDR1 SEHNR and CDR2 FQNEAQ (reference sequence). The whole variable domain, filled in from reference TRBV7-9 and TRBJ2-7, reads DTGVSQNPRHKITKRGQNVTFRCDPISEHNRLYWYRQTLGQGPEFLTYFQNEAQLEKSRLLSDRFSAERPKGSFSTLEIQRTEQGDSAMYLCASSRDRGLTYEQYFGPGTRLTVT.

This clonotype was seen at least ten times. The chain is built from TRBV6-1 and TRBJ1-6; unclear D gene. CDR1 is MNHNS and CDR2 is SASEGT in the germline V gene. The V gene lost 5 bases and the J gene lost 5 bases, with 19 bases spanning the gap. The CDR3 is 17 residues long. The CDR3 DNA reads as TGTGCCAGCAGTCAATCTTTCGAGGGCCCGAATAATTCACCCCTCCACTTT. Amino acids: CASSQSFEGPNNSPLHF.

This clonotype has at least ten counts. The J gene is TRBJ1-6, the V gene TRBV5-5, with TRBD1 matching 8 bases. Trimming at V came to 4 bases and at J to 2 bases, leaving 8 bases not matched to a gene. The CDR3 runs to 17 residues. Germline-derived CDR1 and CDR2 are SGHKS and YYEKEE (reference sequence). Here the CDR3 DNA reads TGTGCCAGCAGCACTCAGGGGGCCCTACCCTATAATTCACCCCTCCACTTT. Translating gives CASSTQGALPYNSPLHF.

This chain joins TRBV12-5 and TRBJ2-5; perhaps TRBD2 as D (6 bases). Trimming removed 6 bases at V and 1 base at J, with 15 bases between. CDR1 and CDR2 (germline): LGHNT, FRNRAP. The CDR3 runs 15 residues. CDR3 sequence: CASGIGGGPQETQYF. Written as DNA, the CDR3 is TGTGCTAGTGGCATCGGGGGAGGACCCCAAGAGACCCAGTACTTC.

A single count supports this clonotype. The chain recombines TRBV11-1 with TRBJ1-1; the D is unclear. CDR1 SGHAT and CDR2 FQDESV come from the germline V gene (reference sequence). V lost 1 base to trimming and J lost 8 bases, with 14 bases between them. The CDR3 has 14 amino acids. The CDR3 reads CASSLGFGLQEAFF. CDR3 nucleotides: TGTGCCAGCAGCTTAGGATTCGGTTTGCAGGAAGCTTTCTTT.

This chain links TRBV3-1 with TRBJ2-2, with 7 bases aligning to TRBD1. Trimming cost V 4 bases and J 0 bases; bases outside gene matches: 11. The CDR3 covers 18 residues. CDR1 and CDR2 from the germline V gene are LGHDT and YNNKEL (reference sequence). This CDR3 is CASSLAPGTAPNTGELFF. For the CDR3, the DNA is TGTGCCAGCAGCCTAGCCCCCGGGACAGCTCCGAACACCGGGGAGCTGTTTTTT.

There are many counts of this clonotype. J is TRBJ2-7 and V is TRBV6-5; weak D call: TRBD1 (5 bases). The CDR3 length is 15 residues. Germline lookup yields CDR1 MNHEY and CDR2 SVGAGI. The V gene lost 4 bases and the J gene lost 0 bases, with 13 bases spanning the gap. The CDR3 region is CASSSGQGSSYEQYF. The CDR3 DNA follows: TGTGCCAGCAGTTCTGGACAAGGAAGCTCCTACGAGCAGTACTTC.

This clonotype has ten or more counts. V gene TRBV29-1 combines with J gene TRBJ1-1; D gene uncertain. Trimming pared 1 base from V and 0 bases from J, leaving 12 bases between. CDR3 length equals 15 residues. Germline assignment: CDR1 SQVTM and CDR2 ANQGSEA. DNA for the CDR3: TGCAGCGTTGAAGTCATGACGGTTATGAACACTGAAGCTTTCTTT. This translates into CSVEVMTVMNTEAFF. The full variable domain, completed using reference TRBV29-1 and TRBJ1-1, is SAVISQKPSRDICQRGTSLTIQCQVDSQVTMMFWYRQQPGQSLTLIATANQGSEATYESGFVIDKFPISRPNLTFSTLTVSNMSPEDSSIYLCSVEVMTVMNTEAFFGQGTRLTVV.

This clonotype showed up many times. This chain uses TRBV5-1 with TRBJ1-5, with 7 nucleotides matching TRBD1. The germline V gene encodes CDR1 SGHRS and CDR2 YFSETQ. The CDR3 contains 16 residues. V gave up 2 bases and J gave up 5 bases; unmatched junction bases: 10. In DNA, the CDR3 is TGCGCCAGCAGCTTATCAGGGGGAGATTACGATCAGCCCCAGCATTTT. It encodes CASSLSGGDYDQPQHF.

This clonotype was counted between two and nine times. A much larger clonotype is one base distant, so this may be a read error. This rearrangement joins TRBV30 to TRBJ1-2; D perhaps matches TRBD1 (5 bases). Trimming shortened V by 0 bases and J by 3 bases, and 11 bases separated the two germline ends. CDR3 length: 14 residues. Per germline, CDR1 GTSNPN and CDR2 SVGIG (reference sequence). CDR3 in amino acids: CAWSVQAADYGYTF. For the CDR3, the DNA is TGTGCCTGGAGTGTACAGGCAGCGGACTATGGCTACACCTTC.

This clonotype has ten or more counts. J is TRBJ2-7 and V is TRBV20-1; D gene uncertain. Trimming cost V 3 bases and J 5 bases, with 14 bases left between them. CDR3 length equals 13 residues. Looked up from germline, CDR1 is DFQATT and CDR2 is SNEGSKA (reference sequence). CDR3 protein: CSASTGRWDEQYF. Written as DNA, the CDR3 is TGCAGTGCTAGTACTGGCCGATGGGACGAGCAGTACTTC.

This clonotype was observed many times. The chain links TRBV20-1 to TRBJ2-7; 14 bases are a match to TRBD2. The ends lost 3 bases at V and 3 bases at J; junction bases unmatched: 7. The CDR3 contains 16 residues. CDR1 and CDR2 (germline): DFQATT, SNEGSKA (reference sequence). The CDR3 sequence is CSASDAGTSGSYEQYF. The CDR3 region has the DNA TGCAGTGCTAGCGACGCCGGGACTAGCGGGAGCTACGAGCAGTACTTC.

This clonotype was picked up many times. The chain joins TRBV27 to TRBJ2-5; D remains ambiguous. Germline V CDR1 and CDR2: MNHEY, SMNVEV (reference sequence). CDR3 length: 13 residues. Trimming took 6 bases from V and 3 from J, leaving 11 bases between them. The CDR3 spells CASSIIQEETQYF. DNA for the CDR3: TGTGCCAGCAGCATTATCCAGGAAGAGACCCAGTACTTC.

This clonotype has a count of ten or more. CDR3 bases: TGTGCCAGCAGCCAGACGACAGGGGGAGGGAGAGAGACCCAGTACTTC. It specifies CASSQTTGGGRETQYF. This rearrangement joins TRBV28 to TRBJ2-5; 9 nucleotides match TRBD1. The J segment lost 4 bases and the V segment lost 6 bases, leaving 12 bases of the junction unmatched. From germline, CDR1 is MDHEN and CDR2 SYDVKM. This CDR3 has 16 residues.

Notes on this clonotype: A read error is possible here, since a much larger clone lies one base away. The chain couples TRBV3-1 to TRBJ2-7; no clear D gene. The germline V gene encodes CDR1 LGHDT and CDR2 YNNKEL (reference sequence). Trimming stripped 2 bases from V and 4 bases from J, with 12 bases between. The CDR3 is made up of 14 amino acids. As DNA, the CDR3 is TGTGCCAGCAGCCAAAACCCAATCCCTTACGAGCAGTACTTC. This encodes CASSQNPIPYEQYF.

This clonotype was picked up many times. This chain connects TRBV27 to TRBJ2-5; 7 bases align to TRBD2. Trimming took 5 bases from V and 0 from J; bases not matched to a gene: 12. This CDR3 spans 17 amino acids. The V gene's germline CDR1 is MNHEY and CDR2 SMNVEV (reference sequence). CDR3 amino acids: CASSPVEGLVNQETQYF. In DNA, the CDR3 is TGTGCCAGCAGTCCGGTAGAAGGACTAGTGAACCAAGAGACCCAGTACTTC.